The 9 T cell receptor beta chains listed next were all sequenced from one sample in a study of regulatory T cells in long-lasting Graves disease. Described time point: newly diagnosed GD, antithyroid drugs for less than 3 months. Generation of the TCR library employed RNA extracted from PBMCs. Construction of the TCR beta libraries employed iRepertoire HTBI primers in conjunction with Arm-PCR of CDR3 regions. From the multiplex PCR reads, TCRdb called clonotypes with MiXCR, one entry per CDR3 protein. The repertoire has over 400,000 distinct CDR3 sequences, roughly 15% of them found once; the top ten carry about a sixth. This same sample was also taken into another study, of T cells in Graves' hyperthyroidism and ophthalmopathy.

The sequenced sample was peripheral blood mononuclear cells (PBMCs), obtained at new diagnosis, from a patient treated with antithyroid drugs. These receptors were taken from a woman in her forties or fifties with Graves disease.

V gene TRBV11-2 combines with J gene TRBJ1-2; TRBD1 is a possible D gene (5 bases). The V and J ends lost 5 bases and 4 bases respectively, with 11 bases between them. Germline CDR1 reads SGHAT; CDR2 reads FQNNGV. CDR3 length: 13 amino acids. Here the CDR3 reads CASSPNQGYGYTF. In DNA form, the CDR3 reads TGTGCCAGCAGCCCAAACCAGGGCTATGGCTACACCTTC. Filled out from reference TRBV11-2 and TRBJ1-2, the complete variable domain reads EAGVAQSPRYKIIEKRQSVAFWCNPISGHATLYWYQQILGQGPKLLIQFQNNGVVDDSQLPKDRFSAERLKGVDSTLKIQPAKLEDSAVYLCASSPNQGYGYTFGSGTRLTVV.

The sample holds a few counts of this clonotype. The gene calls are TRBV20-1 and TRBJ2-7, with 10 positions matching TRBD2. The trim removed 1 base at V and 0 bases at J, leaving 3 bases unmatched. CDR1 is DFQATT and CDR2 is SNEGSKA in the germline V gene (reference sequence). The CDR3 totals 15 residues. The CDR3 DNA is TGCAGTGCTAGAGGCACTAGCGGGATCTCCTACGAGCAGTACTTC. This translates into CSARGTSGISYEQYF.

This clonotype was recorded many times. V usage is TRBV28 and J usage is TRBJ2-3; TRBD2 matches at 8 bases. Germline CDR1 is MDHEN and CDR2 is SYDVKM. After removal of 1 base from V and 2 bases from J, the junction contained 5 bases not matched to a gene. This CDR3 region has 16 residues. The CDR3: CASSLSAGGSTDTQYF. The CDR3 nucleotides are TGTGCCAGCAGTTTATCTGCGGGAGGTTCCACAGATACGCAGTATTTT.

The chain uses TRBV3-1 and TRBJ2-7; 7 positions match TRBD2. Germline lookup yields CDR1 LGHDT and CDR2 YNNKEL (reference sequence). The CDR3 is 14 amino acids. Trimming removed 4 bases from V and 2 bases from J; junction bases left unmatched: 5. CDR3 DNA sequence: TGTGCCAGCAGCCCTAGCGGTATCCCCTACGAGCAGTACTTC. As protein: CASSPSGIPYEQYF.

The chain joins TRBV27 to TRBJ1-1, with 7 bases aligning to TRBD1. The ends lost 6 bases at V and 1 base at J; junction bases unmatched: 5. This CDR3 region has 14 residues. Germline-derived CDR1 and CDR2 are MNHEY and SMNVEV (reference sequence). CDR3 loop: CASRSGGRNTEAFF. CDR3 DNA sequence: TGTGCCAGCAGGTCAGGGGGTCGGAACACTGAAGCTTTCTTT.

This clonotype has a handful of counts. The chain carries TRBV7-9 and TRBJ2-3; D is unresolved. The CDR3 loop spans 14 amino acids. The ends were cut back, 0 bases at V and 4 bases at J, with 8 bases in the middle. CDR1 is SEHNR and CDR2 is FQNEAQ in the germline V gene (reference sequence). The CDR3 nucleotides are TGTGCCAGCAGCTTAGCGGATGGGGCAGATACGCAGTATTTT. Protein: CASSLADGADTQYF.

This clonotype occurred a few times. CDR3 amino acids: CASTLGRDPREQYF. The CDR3, as DNA: TGTGCCAGCACCCTAGGGAGGGACCCTAGGGAGCAGTACTTC. V and J are TRBV28 and TRBJ2-7; 7 bases agree with TRBD2. The germline V gene has CDR1 MDHEN and CDR2 SYDVKM. The junction had 13 bases not matched to a gene; V was cut back by 7 bases and J by 7 bases. This CDR3 contains 14 residues.

This clonotype was found many times. In DNA, the CDR3 is TGTGCCAGCAGCGCCGGGACTAGCGGGACCTACAATGAGCAGTTCTTC. It is translated as CASSAGTSGTYNEQFF. The V call is TRBV11-3, the J call TRBJ2-1, with 13 bases identical to TRBD2. V lost 5 bases to trimming and J lost 2 bases; unmatched junction nucleotides: 3. CDR3 size: 16 residues. Germline V CDR1 and CDR2: SGHNT, YENEEA.

About this clonotype: Being one base from a much bigger clone, this may be a read error. This chain links TRBV28 with TRBJ2-7, with D unclear. The CDR3 covers 16 residues. CDR1 and CDR2 (germline): MDHEN, SYDVKM. Trimming removed 1 base from V and 3 bases from J, with 16 bases in between. DNA of the CDR3: TGTGCCAGCAGTTTATCATTAACAGAGTCGAACTACGAGCAGTACTTC. This codes for CASSLSLTESNYEQYF.